What follows are 8 T cell receptor beta chains derived from one specimen sequenced in a study of control samples from healthy donors and cancer patients. Method: immunoSEQ multiplex PCR; TCRdb's copy keeps in-frame clones and lacks some. The table has 150,000 to 190,000 clones, about 94% seen once. Input material: blood. The receptor set was obtained from a man between 45 and 60 years old in good health.

V and J are TRBV7-9 and TRBJ1-2; no clear D gene. CDR1 and CDR2 from the germline V gene are SEHNR and FQNEAQ (reference sequence). The CDR3 has 13 residues. V shed 1 base and J shed 7 bases, with 10 bases lying between them. CDR3 loop: CASSLGRSGGYTF. The CDR3 DNA reads as TGTGCCAGCAGCTTAGGGAGGTCGGGTGGCTACACCTTC. Complete variable domain (other parts from reference TRBV7-9 and TRBJ1-2): DTGVSQNPRHKITKRGQNVTFRCDPISEHNRLYWYRQTLGQGPEFLTYFQNEAQLEKSRLLSDRFSAERPKGSFSTLEIQRTEQGDSAMYLCASSLGRSGGYTFGSGTRLTVV.

The rearrangement uses TRBV4-1 and TRBJ2-7; TRBD2 matches at 7 bases. This CDR3 spans 15 amino acids. The V and J ends lost 0 bases and 3 bases, in that order; junction bases with no gene match: 5. CDR1 MGHRA and CDR2 YSYEKL come from the germline V gene. CDR3 sequence (DNA): TGCGCCAGCAGCCAAGATCTGACTAGCTACTACGAGCAGTACTTC. Encoded protein: CASSQDLTSYYEQYF.

The chain combines TRBV4-2 with TRBJ2-7, with a tentative D call TRBD2 (6 bases). The CDR3 has 19 amino acids. Trimming pared 0 bases from V and 1 base from J, leaving 22 bases between. CDR1 and CDR2 (germline): LGHNA, YNFKEQ. The CDR3 region has the DNA TGTGCCAGCAGCCAAGAGGGGACTGGAAGTATCCTCTTTTCCTACGAGCAGTACTTC. Protein sequence: CASSQEGTGSILFSYEQYF.

The rearrangement joins TRBV19 to TRBJ1-5, with 7 positions matching TRBD1. The germline V gene encodes CDR1 LNHDA and CDR2 SQIVND (reference sequence). The CDR3 sequence is 13 residues long. V gave up 5 bases and J gave up 7 bases; unmatched junction bases: 5. The CDR3 DNA sequence: TGTGCCAGTAGTTTGACAGGGAACCAGCCCCAGCATTTT. Residues: CASSLTGNQPQHF.

V and J are TRBV21-1 and TRBJ1-5. TRBV21-1 is classified as a pseudogene. The CDR3 has 10 residues. The CDR3 DNA follows: TGTGCCACCCTGTACCAGCCCCAGCATTTT. This encodes CATLYQPQHF.

The rearrangement joins TRBV29-1 to TRBJ2-2, with a tentative D call TRBD1 (5 bases). The CDR3 runs 14 residues. The ends were cut back, 3 bases at V and 1 base at J, with 9 bases in the middle. The germline V gene encodes CDR1 SQVTM and CDR2 ANQGSEA. CDR3 in DNA: TGCAGCGTTGAGCCCACAGGGAACACCGGGGAGCTGTTTTTT. This translates into CSVEPTGNTGELFF.

CDR3 nucleotide sequence: TGTGCCAGCAGCAAGGGCCCCGGACTAGCGGGACACACAGATACGCAGTATTTT. Its translation: CASSKGPGLAGHTDTQYF. The chain carries TRBV21-1 and TRBJ2-3; the table's D call, TRBD2, was not checked against the DNA. TRBV21-1 corresponds to a pseudogene. This CDR3 spans 18 amino acids.

The rearrangement links TRBV4-1 to TRBJ1-1; 7 bases are a match to TRBD1. The V segment lost 3 bases and the J segment 6 bases; nucleotides outside the gene matches: 7. The CDR3 has 14 residues. Germline CDR1 and CDR2: MGHRA and YSYEKL. CDR3 loop: CASSQPRQGPEAFF. Here the CDR3 DNA reads TGCGCCAGCAGCCAGCCCCGACAGGGACCTGAAGCTTTCTTT.